The rows below give T cell receptor beta chains drawn from one sample of a study of cytomegalovirus exposure and HLA in healthy donors. TCRdb's copy holds only in-frame clones and misses some; the assay was immunoSEQ multiplex PCR. This sample yields fewer than 250,000 clones, of which approximately 90% are seen a single time; 2% to 3% belongs to the top ten. Sequences were obtained from PBMCs. The source of these receptors is a man younger than 30 in good health and CMV-seronegative. Each CDR3 is given with its conserved first and last residue. D genes are given only for firm matches. Only part of the rows carry a size: once, few, many, or a class if the clone is expanded.

d_call	clone_size	v_call	j_call	cdr3_aa	cdr3_nt
-	-	TRBV19	TRBJ1-6	CASSIRQKNSPLHF	TGTGCCAGTAGTATCCGACAAAAGAATTCACCCCTCCACTTT
-	few	TRBV12-5	TRBJ2-1	CASGRGQLNEQFF	TGTGCTAGTGGCCGAGGACAGCTTAATGAGCAGTTCTTC
-	-	TRBV5-1	TRBJ2-3	CASSSFLGTDTQYF	TGCGCCAGCAGCTCTTTCCTCGGCACAGATACGCAGTATTTT
-	-	TRBV27	TRBJ2-7	CASSLSSGLSYEQYF	TGTGCCAGCAGTTTATCGAGCGGACTCAGCTACGAGCAGTACTTC
TRBD1	-	TRBV7-2	TRBJ2-7	CASSLYRGSYEQYF	TGTGCCAGCAGCTTATACAGGGGGAGCTACGAGCAGTACTTC
-	once	TRBV4-2	TRBJ2-1	CASSQDWSGTFEQFF	TGTGCCAGCAGCCAAGATTGGTCGGGGACTTTTGAGCAGTTCTTC
TRBD2	once	TRBV28	TRBJ2-7	CASPPGLGLFYEQYF	TGTGCCAGTCCCCCAGGACTAGGGCTTTTCTACGAGCAGTACTTC
-	many	TRBV6-1	TRBJ1-6	CASSDPTEGSPLHF	TGTGCCAGCAGTGACCCGACGGAGGGTTCACCCCTCCACTTT
-	few	TRBV19	TRBJ1-1	CASIPDRLNTEAFF	TGTGCCAGTATCCCTGACAGATTGAACACTGAAGCTTTCTTT
-	-	TRBV18	TRBJ1-5	CASSPRSSGEPQHF	TGTGCCAGCTCACCTCGATCCTCCGGGGAGCCCCAGCATTTT
-	once	TRBV7-6	TRBJ2-2	CASSQGQNTGELFF	TGTGCCAGCAGCCAGGGACAGAACACCGGGGAGCTGTTTTTT
TRBD1	few	TRBV7-2	TRBJ1-5	CASSLAGDRIQPQHF	TGTGCCAGCAGCTTAGCGGGGGACAGGATTCAGCCCCAGCATTTT
TRBD2	-	TRBV7-9	TRBJ2-7	CASSHSGRADEQYF	TGTGCCAGCAGCCATAGCGGGAGGGCCGACGAGCAGTACTTC
-	few	TRBV29-1	TRBJ1-2	CSVGVPGAYGYTF	TGCAGCGTCGGAGTACCGGGAGCCTATGGCTACACCTTC
-	-	TRBV7-2	TRBJ1-5	CASTVMGGREPQHF	TGTGCCAGCACTGTAATGGGGGGGAGAGAGCCCCAGCATTTT
TRBD1	once	TRBV28	TRBJ1-5	CAGQGAFNQPQHF	TGTGCCGGACAGGGGGCTTTCAATCAGCCCCAGCATTTT
-	-	TRBV19	TRBJ2-3	CASRRQSTDTQYF	TGTGCCAGTAGACGACAGTCCACAGATACGCAGTATTTT
TRBD1	-	TRBV6-1	TRBJ2-4	CASSGQGSENIQYF	TGTGCCAGCAGTGGACAGGGGAGTGAGAACATTCAGTACTTC
-	-	TRBV6-1	TRBJ2-7	CASSGTTYEQYF	TGTGCCAGTTCTGGGACAACATACGAGCAGTACTTC
TRBD1	once	TRBV15	TRBJ1-2	CATSRGRGTGGRYRYGYTF	TGTGCCACCAGCAGAGGCCGCGGGACAGGGGGTCGTTATCGCTATGGCTACACCTTC
TRBD2	once	TRBV6-1	TRBJ2-5	CASSEGLAGGETQYF	TGTGCCAGCAGTGAGGGACTAGCGGGGGGAGAGACCCAGTACTTC
-	-	TRBV9	TRBJ2-3	CASSGPITGYTDTQYF	TGTGCCAGCAGCGGCCCCATCACAGGGTATACAGATACGCAGTATTTT
TRBD2	-	TRBV5-1	TRBJ2-7	CASSWIAGWNEQYF	TGCGCCAGCAGCTGGATAGCGGGGTGGAACGAGCAGTACTTC
TRBD1	-	TRBV19	TRBJ2-7	CASSIPGQTYEQYF	TGTGCCAGTAGCATACCGGGACAGACCTACGAGCAGTACTTC
-	-	TRBV5-6	TRBJ2-5	CASSLIPSGVGETQYF	TGTGCCAGCAGCTTGATCCCCTCGGGAGTGGGAGAGACCCAGTACTTC
-	-	TRBV5-1	TRBJ2-1	CASSWSQGPYNEQFF	TGCGCCAGCAGTTGGTCCCAGGGGCCATACAATGAGCAGTTCTTC
-	-	TRBV5-1	TRBJ2-1	CASSPNRPSLYNEQFF	TGCGCCAGCAGCCCAAACAGGCCCTCTCTTTACAATGAGCAGTTCTTC
TRBD2	once	TRBV7-9	TRBJ2-1	CASSLMVLAANEQFF	TGTGCCAGCAGCTTGATGGTTCTAGCGGCAAATGAGCAGTTCTTC
-	-	TRBV7-2	TRBJ2-1	CASSLALLDGEQFF	TGTGCCAGCAGCTTAGCACTTCTAGATGGCGAGCAGTTCTTC
TRBD1	-	TRBV16	TRBJ2-7	CASSQSGTGVLEQYF	TGTGCCAGCAGCCAATCAGGGACAGGGGTCTTGGAGCAGTACTTC
-	-	TRBV28	TRBJ2-7	CASIPSGSYEQYF	TGTGCCAGCATCCCCAGCGGCTCCTACGAGCAGTACTTC
-	-	TRBV6-5	TRBJ2-7	CASSYAARGEQYF	TGTGCCAGCAGTTACGCCGCCCGGGGCGAGCAGTACTTC
TRBD2	-	TRBV4-2	TRBJ2-5	CASSHRSLAGQETQYF	TGTGCCAGCAGCCATCGATCACTAGCGGGTCAAGAGACCCAGTACTTC
-	-	TRBV6-1	TRBJ1-3	CASRALSSGNTIYF	TGTGCCAGCAGAGCCCTTTCTTCTGGAAACACCATATATTTT
TRBD2	-	TRBV30	TRBJ2-2	CAWSVGGTGELFF	TGTGCCTGGAGTGTGGGGGGGACCGGGGAGCTGTTTTTT
TRBD2	once	TRBV27	TRBJ2-2	CASSISGRADTGELFF	TGTGCCAGCAGCATAAGCGGGAGGGCCGACACCGGGGAGCTGTTTTTT
TRBD2	-	TRBV5-1	TRBJ2-1	CASSLEGLAGYNEQFF	TGCGCCAGCAGCTTGGAGGGACTAGCGGGGTACAATGAGCAGTTCTTC
-	-	TRBV6-1	TRBJ2-3	CASSAGKGADTQYF	TGTGCCAGCAGTGCAGGGAAGGGCGCAGATACGCAGTATTTT
TRBD2	-	TRBV6-5	TRBJ2-5	CASSAERGRETQYF	TGTGCCAGCTCTGCCGAGCGGGGTAGAGAGACCCAGTACTTC
TRBD1	-	TRBV5-1	TRBJ2-7	CASSSPGQGGEQYF	TGCGCCAGCAGCTCACCGGGACAGGGAGGGGAGCAGTACTTC
-	-	TRBV7-2	TRBJ2-1	CASSPNEQFF	TGTGCCAGCAGCCCTAATGAGCAGTTCTTC
TRBD2	-	TRBV10-3	TRBJ2-3	CAISEGGRAADTQYF	TGTGCCATCAGTGAAGGCGGGAGGGCCGCAGATACGCAGTATTTT
-	few	TRBV25-1	TRBJ2-7	CASSAPTGEQYF	TGTGCCAGCAGTGCCCCGACCGGGGAGCAGTACTTC
TRBD1	-	TRBV5-5	TRBJ1-2	CASSLGGTDYGYTF	TGTGCCAGCAGCTTAGGGGGGACAGACTATGGCTACACCTTC
-	-	TRBV4-3	TRBJ1-3	CASSQERGTGNTIYF	TGCGCCAGCAGCCAAGAGAGGGGGACTGGAAACACCATATATTTT
TRBD2	-	TRBV2	TRBJ2-2	CASKSGTNTGELFF	TGTGCCAGCAAGAGCGGGACGAACACCGGGGAGCTGTTTTTT
-	-	TRBV19	TRBJ2-3	CASSITPQQSTDTQYF	TGTGCCAGTAGTATCACCCCACAGCAAAGCACAGATACGCAGTATTTT
-	-	TRBV9	TRBJ2-3	CASSPDLPGDTQYF	TGTGCCAGCAGCCCGGACTTACCTGGGGATACGCAGTATTTT
-	-	TRBV27	TRBJ2-2	CASSLGQGNRELFF	TGTGCCAGCAGTTTAGGGCAGGGGAATCGGGAGCTGTTTTTT
TRBD1	-	TRBV6-6	TRBJ1-5	CASSGTARNQPQHF	TGTGCCAGCAGCGGGACAGCGCGCAATCAGCCCCAGCATTTT
TRBD1	-	TRBV4-1	TRBJ1-5	CASSHQWTGSGNQPQHF	TGCGCCAGCAGCCACCAATGGACAGGGTCCGGCAATCAGCCCCAGCATTTT
-	-	TRBV6-1	TRBJ1-5	CASSDLRNQPQHF	TGTGCCAGCAGTGATTTGAGAAATCAGCCCCAGCATTTT
TRBD1	-	TRBV28	TRBJ2-2	CASWDSANTGELFF	TGTGCCAGCTGGGACAGCGCGAACACCGGGGAGCTGTTTTTT
-	-	TRBV29-1	TRBJ2-1	CSIERTVSYNEQFF	TGCAGCATAGAGCGGACAGTCTCCTACAATGAGCAGTTCTTC
-	-	TRBV6-5	TRBJ2-3	CASSPTGTDTQYF	TGTGCCAGCAGCCCTACGGGAACAGATACGCAGTATTTT
-	-	TRBV5-1	TRBJ1-1	CASSSRGGGKNTEAFF	TGCGCCAGCAGTAGTAGAGGTGGGGGGAAAAACACTGAAGCTTTCTTT
-	-	TRBV4-3	TRBJ1-4	CASSPRSGVLEKLFF	TGCGCCAGCAGCCCAAGAAGCGGGGTGTTGGAAAAACTGTTTTTT
-	-	TRBV6-5	TRBJ1-1	CATQTGSSAFF	TGTGCCACCCAGACGGGGAGTTCAGCTTTCTTT
-	-	TRBV25-1	TRBJ1-4	CASSVTASNEKLFF	TGTGCCAGCAGTGTGACAGCAAGTAATGAAAAACTGTTTTTT